This TCR beta chain comes out of a study of OX40 agonist ivuxolimab in advanced cancers. General study findings and limits: Clones of CD4+ and CD8+ blood T cells grew by week 6 at doses of 0.1 to 3.0 mg/kg.

Produced via immunoSEQ multiplex PCR; TCRdb's table is partial and in-frame only. Of about 60,000 clones in the sample, 86% were seen once. As to this clone: No antigen is known for it.

This specimen consisted of CD4+ or CD8+ T cells sorted from blood, obtained in a trial of the OX40 agonist ivuxolimab. This TCR was sampled from an adult with an advanced solid tumor such as melanoma, head and neck, liver or kidney cancer.

CDR3 DNA sequence: TGCGCCAGCAGTATACAGGGAAATCAGCCCCAGCATTTT. Translation: CASSIQGNQPQHF. The chain joins TRBV10-2 to TRBJ1-5, with D perhaps matching TRBD1 (6 bases). Germline CDR1 reads WSHSY; CDR2 reads SAAADI. V was trimmed by 5 bases and J by 4 bases, leaving 9 bases between them. CDR3 length equals 13 residues.